This T cell receptor (beta chain) was sequenced in a study of PD-1 blockade in classical Hodgkin lymphoma. V dropped 0 bases and J dropped 3 bases, with 7 bases sitting between them. The CDR3 covers 15 residues. Germline V gene data show CDR1 as SGDLS and CDR2 as YYNGEE. Libraries were prepared by immunoSEQ multiplex PCR; TCRdb keeps only in-frame clonotypes and omits some of them. Of 11,000 to 15,000 clones in the sample, around 90% were seen once. The time point denotes: newly diagnosed, previously untreated cHL patient sample. The CD8+ T cells came from thawed PBMCs through magnetic negative selection.

The sequence derives from a human donor with classical Hodgkin lymphoma. V usage is TRBV9 and J usage is TRBJ2-6; D uncertain. The material sequenced was CD8+ T cells from blood. Written as DNA, the CDR3 is TGTGCCAGCAGCGTAGAGGGCTTTGGGGCCAACGTCCTGACTTTC. It yields the protein CASSVEGFGANVLTF. Variable domain in full (rest from reference TRBV9 and TRBJ2-6): DSGVTQTPKHLITATGQRVTLRCSPRSGDLSVYWYQQSLDQGLQFLIQYYNGEERAKGNILERFSAQQFPDLHSELNLSSLELGDSALYFCASSVEGFGANVLTFGAGSRLTVL.